Listed below are T cell receptor beta chains from one sample, sequenced in a study of shared clonotypes between healthy human individuals. Profiled with immunoSEQ multiplex PCR; TCRdb holds only in-frame clones, not every one. Of some 79,000 clones listed, 50% to 70% are singletons. The sample was memory CD8+ T cells sorted from blood. The source of these receptors is a man aged 25 to 40 in good health. The CDR3 runs from the conserved cysteine through the conserved F or W. A D gene is named only where the DNA matches it firmly. The size of a clone is reported for some rows only, either as once, few or many, or as a class for expanded clones.

clone_size j_call d_call v_call cdr3_aa cdr3_nt
. TRBJ1-1 . TRBV18 CASSPDRKNTEAFF TGTGCCAGCTCACCCGACAGGAAGAACACTGAAGCTTTCTTT
. TRBJ2-2 . TRBV29-1 CSASSGGGMTGELFF TGCAGCGCATCATCAGGGGGGGGGATGACCGGGGAGCTGTTTTTT
. TRBJ2-3 . TRBV6-4 CASSDSAGRSDTQYF TGTGCCAGCAGTGACTCGGCGGGAAGGTCAGATACGCAGTATTTT
. TRBJ2-7 . TRBV27 CASSLSSPGTLSYEQYF TGTGCCAGCAGTTTATCGAGTCCGGGGACGTTATCCTACGAGCAGTACTTC
. TRBJ1-4 . TRBV5-5 CASRSFEGATNEKLFF TGTGCCAGCAGGTCGTTCGAGGGGGCAACTAATGAAAAACTGTTTTTT
. TRBJ1-1 TRBD1 TRBV11-2 CASSLLGGATEAFF TGTGCCAGCAGTTTGTTAGGGGGCGCGACTGAAGCTTTCTTT
. TRBJ2-5 . TRBV5-5 CASSLGAPQETQYF TGTGCCAGCAGCTTGGGGGCTCCCCAAGAGACCCAGTACTTC
once TRBJ2-3 TRBD2 TRBV6-5 CASSYLAGGGDTQYF TGTGCCAGCAGTTACCTAGCGGGAGGTGGAGATACGCAGTATTTT
. TRBJ2-5 TRBD2 TRBV7-2 CASSLAGLAGARETQYF TGTGCCAGCAGCTTAGCCGGACTAGCGGGAGCCCGAGAGACCCAGTACTTC
. TRBJ1-5 TRBD1 TRBV11-1 CASSTGQGGNQPQHF TGTGCCAGCAGCACGGGACAGGGGGGAAATCAGCCCCAGCATTTT
. TRBJ2-2 . TRBV6-5 CASGEADTGELFF TGTGCCAGCGGAGAAGCGGACACCGGGGAGCTGTTTTTT
. TRBJ2-2 . TRBV6-1 CASSVSDTGELFF TGTGCCAGCAGTGTGAGTGACACCGGGGAGCTGTTTTTT
once TRBJ2-1 . TRBV6-4 CASSDSAGAYNEQFF TGTGCCAGCAGTGACTCGGCGGGCGCCTACAATGAGCAGTTCTTC
. TRBJ2-7 . TRBV7-9 CASSLVAFEQYF TGTGCCAGCAGCTTAGTCGCTTTCGAGCAGTACTTC
. TRBJ2-7 . TRBV28 CASSFGNSYEQYF TGTGCCAGCAGTTTTGGGAACTCCTACGAGCAGTACTTC
. TRBJ2-1 TRBD2 TRBV7-9 CASSLVAGEWGPYNEQFF TGTGCCAGCAGCTTGGTAGCGGGAGAGTGGGGACCCTACAATGAGCAGTTCTTC
many TRBJ1-5 . TRBV6-6 CASSYSAEGDQPQHF TGTGCCAGCAGTTACTCCGCCGAGGGTGATCAGCCCCAGCATTTT
few TRBJ2-7 . TRBV7-8 CASSLPGSSYEQYF TGTGCCAGCAGCTTACCGGGGAGCTCCTACGAGCAGTACTTC
. TRBJ2-1 TRBD2 TRBV9 CASSPPKRASGNNEQFF TGTGCCAGCAGCCCCCCTAAGAGGGCTAGCGGTAACAATGAGCAGTTCTTC
. TRBJ2-5 TRBD2 TRBV6-5 CASNPGLAGETQYF TGTGCCAGCAACCCGGGACTAGCGGGAGAGACCCAGTACTTC
. TRBJ2-5 TRBD1 TRBV6-6 CASGGTGENQETQYF TGTGCCAGCGGAGGGACAGGAGAAAACCAAGAGACCCAGTACTTC
few TRBJ2-3 . TRBV2 CASSRPGTGTDTQYF TGTGCCAGCAGTAGGCCGGGGACCGGCACAGATACGCAGTATTTT
. TRBJ2-2 . TRBV7-2 CASSLQGTGELFF TGTGCCAGCAGCTTACAGGGAACGGGGGAGCTGTTTTTT
. TRBJ2-1 . TRBV7-2 CASGGHYNEQFF TGTGCCAGCGGGGGACACTACAATGAGCAGTTCTTC
. TRBJ2-4 . TRBV5-1 CASSLGGSKNIQYF TGCGCCAGCAGCTTGGGGGGGTCCAAAAACATTCAGTACTTC
. TRBJ2-5 TRBD2 TRBV25-1 CASSDGTSGSKETQYF TGTGCCAGCAGTGATGGGACTAGCGGGAGTAAAGAGACCCAGTACTTC
. TRBJ2-7 TRBD2 TRBV28 CASGEDYEQYF TGTGCGAGCGGGGAGGACTACGAGCAGTACTTC
once TRBJ2-2 TRBD2 TRBV28 CASTPPGLASGGELFF TGTGCCAGCACTCCGCCGGGACTAGCTAGTGGCGGGGAGCTGTTTTTT
. TRBJ2-2 . TRBV9 CASSVGGAAGELFF TGTGCCAGCAGCGTAGGCGGGGCAGCCGGGGAGCTGTTTTTT
few TRBJ1-2 TRBD1 TRBV4-2 CASSPSQGVGGYGYTF TGTGCCAGCAGCCCCTCCCAGGGGGTTGGGGGGTATGGCTACACCTTC
many TRBJ1-2 . TRBV28 CASSPPGEQFYGYTF TGTGCCAGCAGCCCGCCGGGAGAGCAATTCTATGGCTACACCTTC
. TRBJ1-2 . TRBV6-6 CASEPGNYGYTF TGTGCCAGCGAGCCGGGGAACTATGGCTACACCTTC
. TRBJ2-7 . TRBV6-1 CASSEPLDRLSSYEQYF TGTGCCAGCAGTGAACCCCTCGACAGGCTGAGCTCCTACGAGCAGTACTTC
. TRBJ2-7 . TRBV19 CASSISGYEQYF TGTGCCAGTAGTATCAGTGGCTACGAGCAGTACTTC
. TRBJ2-2 . TRBV11-3 CASSLDRNTGELFF TGTGCCAGCAGCTTAGACAGGAACACCGGGGAGCTGTTTTTT
few TRBJ1-5 . TRBV4-3 CASSQDHSGFNQPQHF TGCGCCAGCAGCCAAGATCATTCAGGGTTCAATCAGCCCCAGCATTTT
. TRBJ2-7 . TRBV5-4 CASRGGEGYEQYF TGTGCCAGCCGAGGGGGGGAAGGCTACGAGCAGTACTTC
. TRBJ2-1 . TRBV7-6 CASSLFRGESLRSYNEQFF TGTGCCAGCAGCTTATTTCGCGGCGAATCGCTACGCTCCTACAATGAGCAGTTCTTC
. TRBJ2-7 . TRBV30 CAWDGEGHYHEQYF TGTGCCTGGGATGGGGAAGGGCACTACCACGAGCAGTACTTC
. TRBJ2-3 . TRBV7-2 CASSLISGRMQSTDTQYF TGTGCCAGCAGCTTAATTTCGGGGCGCATGCAAAGCACAGATACGCAGTATTTT
. TRBJ2-7 . TRBV5-4 CASSFRGNEQYF TGTGCCAGCAGCTTTAGGGGGAACGAGCAGTACTTC
. TRBJ2-1 TRBD2 TRBV27 CASSQGLAGVGEQFF TGTGCCAGCAGTCAGGGACTAGCGGGAGTAGGTGAGCAGTTCTTC
few TRBJ2-5 . TRBV7-9 CASSDGTGPYQETQYF TGTGCCAGCAGCGACGGGACGGGGCCGTACCAAGAGACCCAGTACTTC
. TRBJ2-3 . TRBV6-6 CASSNRDRDTDTQYF TGTGCCAGCAGTAACCGGGACCGAGACACAGATACGCAGTATTTT
. TRBJ2-1 . TRBV5-1 CASSLGWSGDNEQFF TGCGCCAGCAGCTTGGGTTGGTCCGGGGACAATGAGCAGTTCTTC
. TRBJ2-5 TRBD1 TRBV2 CASNDQGANQETQYF TGTGCCAGCAATGACCAGGGGGCCAATCAAGAGACCCAGTACTTC
. TRBJ2-3 TRBD2 TRBV27 CASSSQRETDTQYF TGTGCCAGCAGTTCTCAGCGGGAGACAGATACGCAGTATTTT
. TRBJ2-1 . TRBV7-9 CASSLAGTYNEQFF TGTGCCAGCAGCTTAGCGGGGACCTACAATGAGCAGTTCTTC
many TRBJ1-1 . TRBV5-1 CASSLGSEAFF TGCGCCAGCAGCTTGGGAAGTGAAGCTTTCTTT
. TRBJ2-3 . TRBV5-5 CASSLAVGPTDTQYF TGTGCCAGCAGCCTAGCTGTGGGGCCCACAGATACGCAGTATTTT
. TRBJ2-1 . TRBV28 CASRRDILEFF TGTGCCAGCAGACGGGACATCCTTGAGTTCTTC
. TRBJ2-2 TRBD2 TRBV7-2 CASSWLTSGANTGELFF TGTGCCAGCAGCTGGTTGACTAGCGGTGCGAACACCGGGGAGCTGTTTTTT
. TRBJ2-3 . TRBV6-4 CASSDRASGTDTQYF TGTGCCAGCAGTGACCGAGCTAGCGGCACAGATACGCAGTATTTT
. TRBJ2-7 TRBD2 TRBV27 CASSFSSGTYEQYF TGTGCCAGCAGTTTTTCTAGCGGAACCTACGAGCAGTACTTC
. TRBJ1-1 . TRBV29-1 CSVAVTGEAFF TGCAGCGTTGCCGTGACAGGTGAAGCTTTCTTT
. TRBJ1-2 . TRBV7-2 CASSLAGDQARRYGYTF TGTGCCAGCAGCTTAGCAGGTGACCAGGCCAGGCGGTATGGCTACACCTTC
. TRBJ2-2 . TRBV7-3 CASGQSNTGELFF TGTGCCAGCGGGCAGTCGAACACCGGGGAGCTGTTTTTT
few TRBJ2-2 . TRBV25-1 CASSEYMGPGELFF TGTGCCAGCAGTGAATATATGGGGCCCGGGGAGCTGTTTTTT
few TRBJ2-4 . TRBV7-8 CASSSKNIQYF TGTGCCAGCAGCTCGAAAAACATTCAGTACTTC